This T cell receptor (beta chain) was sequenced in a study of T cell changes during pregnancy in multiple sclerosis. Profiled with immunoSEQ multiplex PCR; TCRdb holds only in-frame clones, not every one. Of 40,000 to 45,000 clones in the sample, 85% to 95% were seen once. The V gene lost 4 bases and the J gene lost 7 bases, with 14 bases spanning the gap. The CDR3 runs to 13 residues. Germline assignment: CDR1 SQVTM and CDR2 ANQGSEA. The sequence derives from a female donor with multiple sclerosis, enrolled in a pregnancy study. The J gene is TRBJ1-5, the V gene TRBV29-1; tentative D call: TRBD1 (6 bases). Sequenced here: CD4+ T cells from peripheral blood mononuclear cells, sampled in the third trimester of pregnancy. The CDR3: CSVGVTGVQPQHF. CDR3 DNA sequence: TGCAGCGTTGGGGTGACAGGCGTCCAGCCCCAGCATTTT.